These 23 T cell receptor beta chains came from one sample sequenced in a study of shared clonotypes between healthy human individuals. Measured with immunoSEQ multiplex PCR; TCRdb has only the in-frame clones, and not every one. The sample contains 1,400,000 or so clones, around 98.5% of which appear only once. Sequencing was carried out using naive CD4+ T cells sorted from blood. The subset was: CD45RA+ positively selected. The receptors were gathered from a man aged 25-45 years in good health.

In DNA, the CDR3 is TGTGCCAGCACAGGCAGAACAGGCAATCAGCCCCAGCATTTT. Translation gives CASTGRTGNQPQHF. The chain combines TRBV2 with TRBJ1-5; D is uncertain. The CDR3 extends over 14 amino acids. Germline V gives CDR1 SNHLY, CDR2 FYNNEI. Between the trimmed V and J ends, which lost 7 bases and 2 bases, there was a span of 12 bases.

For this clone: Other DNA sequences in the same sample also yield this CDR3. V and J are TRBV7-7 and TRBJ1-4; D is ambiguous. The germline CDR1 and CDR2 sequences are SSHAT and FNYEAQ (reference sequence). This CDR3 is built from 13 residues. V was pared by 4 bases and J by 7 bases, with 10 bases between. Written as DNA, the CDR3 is TGTGCCAGCAGCTCTACCGCGGGTGAAAAACTGTTTTTT. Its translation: CASSSTAGEKLFF. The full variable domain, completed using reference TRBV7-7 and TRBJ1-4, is GAGVSQSPRYKVTKRGQDVTLRCDPISSHATLYWYQQALGQGPEFLTYFNYEAQPDKSGLPSDRFSAERPEGSISTLTIQRTEQRDSAMYRCASSSTAGEKLFFGSGTQLSVL.

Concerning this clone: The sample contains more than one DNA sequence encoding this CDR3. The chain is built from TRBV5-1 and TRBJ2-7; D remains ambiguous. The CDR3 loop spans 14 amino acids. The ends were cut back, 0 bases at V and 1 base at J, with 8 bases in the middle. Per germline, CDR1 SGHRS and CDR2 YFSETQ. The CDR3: CASSLDGRSYEQYF. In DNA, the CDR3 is TGCGCCAGCAGCTTGGATGGCCGATCCTACGAGCAGTACTTC.

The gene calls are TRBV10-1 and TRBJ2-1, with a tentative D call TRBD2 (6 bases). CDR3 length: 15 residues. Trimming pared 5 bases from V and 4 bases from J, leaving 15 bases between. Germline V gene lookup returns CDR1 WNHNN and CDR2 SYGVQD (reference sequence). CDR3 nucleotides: TGCGCCAGCAGTCCTACTAGCCTCCCATACAATGAGCAGTTCTTC. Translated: CASSPTSLPYNEQFF.

CDR3 DNA: TGTGCCAGCAGCCACCAAGTAATCCAATCCTACAATGAGCAGTTCTTC. Translation: CASSHQVIQSYNEQFF. V gene TRBV7-9 combines with J gene TRBJ2-1; D unresolved. Trimming left V 5 bases short and J 1 base short, with 15 bases between. Per germline, CDR1 SEHNR and CDR2 FQNEAQ (reference sequence). The CDR3 contains 16 residues.

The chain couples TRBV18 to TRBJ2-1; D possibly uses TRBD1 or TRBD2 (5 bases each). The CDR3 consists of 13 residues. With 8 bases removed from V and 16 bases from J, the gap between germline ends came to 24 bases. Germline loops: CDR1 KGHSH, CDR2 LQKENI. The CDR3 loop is CASVHRIGAGGFF. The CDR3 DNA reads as TGTGCCAGCGTACATCGTATCGGGGCGGGCGGTTTCTTC. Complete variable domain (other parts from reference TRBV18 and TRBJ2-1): NAGVMQNPRHLVRRRGQEARLRCSPMKGHSHVYWYRQLPEEGLKFMVYLQKENIIDESGMPKERFSAEFPKEGPSILRIQQVVRGDSAAYFCASVHRIGAGGFFGPGTRLTVL.

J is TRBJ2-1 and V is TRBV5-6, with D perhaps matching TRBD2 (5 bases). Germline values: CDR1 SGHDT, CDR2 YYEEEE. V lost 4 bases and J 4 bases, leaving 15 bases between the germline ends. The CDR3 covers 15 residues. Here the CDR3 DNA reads TGTGCCAGCAGCCTGGGGTGGGAGACTTACAATGAGCAGTTCTTC. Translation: CASSLGWETYNEQFF.

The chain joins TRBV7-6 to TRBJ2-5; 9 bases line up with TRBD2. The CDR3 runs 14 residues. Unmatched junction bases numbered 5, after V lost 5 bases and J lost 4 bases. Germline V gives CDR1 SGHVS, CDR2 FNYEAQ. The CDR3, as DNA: TGTGCCAGCAGCCTTAGCGGGAGAGGAGAGACCCAGTACTTC. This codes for CASSLSGRGETQYF.

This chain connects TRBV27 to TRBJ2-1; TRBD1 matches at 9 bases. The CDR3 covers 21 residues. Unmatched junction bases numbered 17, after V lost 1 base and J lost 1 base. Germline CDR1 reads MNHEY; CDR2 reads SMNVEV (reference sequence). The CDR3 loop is CASSLFLRGISGTGSYNEQFF. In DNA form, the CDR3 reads TGTGCCAGCAGTTTATTTCTGCGTGGCATTTCTGGGACAGGGTCCTACAATGAGCAGTTCTTC.

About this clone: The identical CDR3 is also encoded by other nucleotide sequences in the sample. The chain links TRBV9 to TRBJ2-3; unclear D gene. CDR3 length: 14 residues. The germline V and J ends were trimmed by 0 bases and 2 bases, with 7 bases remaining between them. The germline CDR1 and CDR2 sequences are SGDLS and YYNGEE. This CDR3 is CASSVEGVTDTQYF. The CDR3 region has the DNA TGTGCCAGCAGCGTAGAAGGCGTCACAGATACGCAGTATTTT.

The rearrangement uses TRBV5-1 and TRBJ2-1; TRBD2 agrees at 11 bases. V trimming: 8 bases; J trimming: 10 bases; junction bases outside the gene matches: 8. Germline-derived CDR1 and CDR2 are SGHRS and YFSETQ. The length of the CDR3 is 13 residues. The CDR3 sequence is CARETSGKREQFF. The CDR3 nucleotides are TGCGCCAGAGAGACTAGCGGGAAGAGAGAGCAGTTCTTC.

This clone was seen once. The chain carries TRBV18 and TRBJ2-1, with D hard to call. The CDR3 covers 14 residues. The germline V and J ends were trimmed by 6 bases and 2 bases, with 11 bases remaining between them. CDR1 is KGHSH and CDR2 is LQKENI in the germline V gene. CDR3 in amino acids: CASSLSETYNEQFF. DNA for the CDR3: TGTGCCAGCTCCCTATCGGAGACCTACAATGAGCAGTTCTTC.

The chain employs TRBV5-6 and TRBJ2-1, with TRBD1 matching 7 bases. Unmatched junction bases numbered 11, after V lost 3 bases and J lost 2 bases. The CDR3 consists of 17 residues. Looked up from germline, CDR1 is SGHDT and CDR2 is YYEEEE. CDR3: CASSSRLRDSAYNEQFF. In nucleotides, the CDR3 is TGTGCCAGCAGCTCCCGTTTAAGGGACAGCGCCTACAATGAGCAGTTCTTC.

The CDR3: CASRQGVNQPQHF. Here the CDR3 DNA reads TGTGCCAGCAGACAGGGCGTTAATCAGCCCCAGCATTTT. V is TRBV27 and J is TRBJ1-5, with D maybe TRBD1 (6 bases). The germline V and J ends were trimmed by 6 bases and 4 bases, with 10 bases remaining between them. The CDR3 length is 13 residues. Germline CDR1 and CDR2: MNHEY and SMNVEV (reference sequence).

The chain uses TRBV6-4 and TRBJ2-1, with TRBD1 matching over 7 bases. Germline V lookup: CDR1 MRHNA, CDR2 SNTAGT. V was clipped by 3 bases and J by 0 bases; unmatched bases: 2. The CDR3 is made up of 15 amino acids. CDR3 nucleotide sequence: TGTGCCAGCAGTGAGACAGGGAGCTCCTACAATGAGCAGTTCTTC. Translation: CASSETGSSYNEQFF.

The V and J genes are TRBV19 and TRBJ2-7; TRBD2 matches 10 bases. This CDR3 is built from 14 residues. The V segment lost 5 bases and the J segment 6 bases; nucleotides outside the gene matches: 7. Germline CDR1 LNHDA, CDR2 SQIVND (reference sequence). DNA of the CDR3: TGTGCCAGTAGTTCAGCGGGAGGGATTAGCGAGCAGTACTTC. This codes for CASSSAGGISEQYF.

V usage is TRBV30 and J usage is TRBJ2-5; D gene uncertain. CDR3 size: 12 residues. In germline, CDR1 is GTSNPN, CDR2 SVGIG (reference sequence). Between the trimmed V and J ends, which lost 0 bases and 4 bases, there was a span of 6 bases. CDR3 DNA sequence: TGTGCCTGGAGTGTCGCCCCAGAGACCCAGTACTTC. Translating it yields CAWSVAPETQYF.

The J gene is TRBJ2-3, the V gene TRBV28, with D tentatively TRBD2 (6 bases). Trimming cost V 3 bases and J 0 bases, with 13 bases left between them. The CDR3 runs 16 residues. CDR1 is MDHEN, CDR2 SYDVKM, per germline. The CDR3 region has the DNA TGTGCCAGCAGTTTCACACTCGGGACTAGCACAGATACGCAGTATTTT. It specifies CASSFTLGTSTDTQYF. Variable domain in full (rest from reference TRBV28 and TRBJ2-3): DVKVTQSSRYLVKRTGEKVFLECVQDMDHENMFWYRQDPGLGLRLIYFSYDVKMKEKGDIPEGYSVSREKKERFSLILESASTNQTSMYLCASSFTLGTSTDTQYFGPGTRLTVL.

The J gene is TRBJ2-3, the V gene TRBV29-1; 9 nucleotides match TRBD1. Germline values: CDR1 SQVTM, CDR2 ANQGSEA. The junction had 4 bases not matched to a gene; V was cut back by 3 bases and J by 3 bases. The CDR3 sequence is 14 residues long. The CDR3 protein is CSVEGDRATDTQYF. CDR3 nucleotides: TGCAGCGTTGAGGGGGACAGGGCTACAGATACGCAGTATTTT.

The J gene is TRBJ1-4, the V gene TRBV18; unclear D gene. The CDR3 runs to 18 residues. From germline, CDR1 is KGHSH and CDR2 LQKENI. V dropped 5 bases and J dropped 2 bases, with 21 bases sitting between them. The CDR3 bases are TGTGCCAGCTCATATCAAGTGCAGGTCGGAGCCACTAATGAAAAACTGTTTTTT. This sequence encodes CASSYQVQVGATNEKLFF. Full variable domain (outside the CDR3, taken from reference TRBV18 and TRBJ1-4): NAGVMQNPRHLVRRRGQEARLRCSPMKGHSHVYWYRQLPEEGLKFMVYLQKENIIDESGMPKERFSAEFPKEGPSILRIQQVVRGDSAAYFCASSYQVQVGATNEKLFFGSGTQLSVL.

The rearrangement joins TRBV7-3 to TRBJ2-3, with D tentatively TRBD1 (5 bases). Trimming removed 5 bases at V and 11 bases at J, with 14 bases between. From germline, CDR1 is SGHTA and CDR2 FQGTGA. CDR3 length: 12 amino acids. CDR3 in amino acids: CASSDQGNRQYF. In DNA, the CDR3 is TGTGCCAGCAGCGATCAGGGAAATAGGCAGTATTTT.

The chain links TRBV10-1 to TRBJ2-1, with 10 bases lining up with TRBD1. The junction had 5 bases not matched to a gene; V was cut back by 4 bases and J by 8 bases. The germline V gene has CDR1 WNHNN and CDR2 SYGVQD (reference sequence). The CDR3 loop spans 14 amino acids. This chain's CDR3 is CASSAGQGWDEQFF. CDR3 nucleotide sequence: TGCGCCAGCAGTGCGGGACAGGGGTGGGATGAGCAGTTCTTC.

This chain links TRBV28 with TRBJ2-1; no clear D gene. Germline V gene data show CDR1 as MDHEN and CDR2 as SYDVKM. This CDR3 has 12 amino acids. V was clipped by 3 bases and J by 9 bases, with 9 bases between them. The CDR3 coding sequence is TGTGCCAGCAGTTTTGGTGTAGGTGAGCAGTTCTTC. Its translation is CASSFGVGEQFF.